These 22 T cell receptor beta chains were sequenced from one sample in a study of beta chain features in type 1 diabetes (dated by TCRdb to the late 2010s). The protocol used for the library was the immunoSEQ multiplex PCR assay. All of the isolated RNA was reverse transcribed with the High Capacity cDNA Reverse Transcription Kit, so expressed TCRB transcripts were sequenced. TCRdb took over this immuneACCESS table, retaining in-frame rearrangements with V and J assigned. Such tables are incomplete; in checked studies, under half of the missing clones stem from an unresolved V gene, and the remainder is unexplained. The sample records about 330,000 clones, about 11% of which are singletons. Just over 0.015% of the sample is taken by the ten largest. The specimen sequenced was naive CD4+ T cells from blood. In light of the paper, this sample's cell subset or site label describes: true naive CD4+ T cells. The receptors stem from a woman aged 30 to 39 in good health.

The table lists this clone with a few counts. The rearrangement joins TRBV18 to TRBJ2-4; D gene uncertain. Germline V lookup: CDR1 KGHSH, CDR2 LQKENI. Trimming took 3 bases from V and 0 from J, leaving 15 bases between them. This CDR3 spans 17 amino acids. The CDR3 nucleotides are TGTGCCAGCTCACCGCCAGTCATGGCCCCAGCCAAAAACATTCAGTACTTC. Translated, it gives CASSPPVMAPAKNIQYF. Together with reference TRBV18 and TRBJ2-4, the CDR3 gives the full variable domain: NAGVMQNPRHLVRRRGQEARLRCSPMKGHSHVYWYRQLPEEGLKFMVYLQKENIIDESGMPKERFSAEFPKEGPSILRIQQVVRGDSAAYFCASSPPVMAPAKNIQYFGAGTRLSVL.

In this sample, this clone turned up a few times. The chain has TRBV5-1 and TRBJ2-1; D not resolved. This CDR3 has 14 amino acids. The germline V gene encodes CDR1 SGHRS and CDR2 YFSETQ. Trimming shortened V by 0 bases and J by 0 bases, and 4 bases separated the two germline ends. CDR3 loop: CASSLESSYNEQFF. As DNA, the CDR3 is TGCGCCAGCAGCTTGGAGAGCTCCTACAATGAGCAGTTCTTC.

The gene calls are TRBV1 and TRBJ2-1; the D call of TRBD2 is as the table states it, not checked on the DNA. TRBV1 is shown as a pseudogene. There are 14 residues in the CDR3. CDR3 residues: CTEQTSGKYNEQFF. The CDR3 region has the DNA TGCACCGAACAAACTAGCGGGAAATACAATGAGCAGTTCTTC.

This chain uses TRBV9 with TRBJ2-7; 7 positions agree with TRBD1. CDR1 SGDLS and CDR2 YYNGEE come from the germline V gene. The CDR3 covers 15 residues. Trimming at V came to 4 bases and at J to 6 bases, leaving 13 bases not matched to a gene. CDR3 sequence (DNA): TGTGCCAGCAGCCCCCAGGACAGGTGGCCCTTCGAGCAGTACTTC. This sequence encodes CASSPQDRWPFEQYF. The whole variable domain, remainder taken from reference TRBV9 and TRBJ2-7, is DSGVTQTPKHLITATGQRVTLRCSPRSGDLSVYWYQQSLDQGLQFLIQYYNGEERAKGNILERFSAQQFPDLHSELNLSSLELGDSALYFCASSPQDRWPFEQYFGPGTRLTVT.

This CDR3 reads CASGQGGNTGELFF. CDR3 bases: TGTGCCAGCGGACAGGGTGGGAACACCGGGGAGCTGTTTTTT. The V call is TRBV7-2, the J call TRBJ2-2; TRBD1 aligns across 8 bases. The CDR3 contains 14 residues. V lost 8 bases and J lost 1; bases outside the gene matches: 3. CDR1 is SGHTA, CDR2 FQGNSA, per germline.

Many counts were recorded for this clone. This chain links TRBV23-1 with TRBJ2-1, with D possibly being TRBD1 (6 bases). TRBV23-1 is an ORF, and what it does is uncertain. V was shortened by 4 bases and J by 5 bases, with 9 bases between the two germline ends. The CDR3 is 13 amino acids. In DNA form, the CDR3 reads TGCGCCAGCAGTCGGCAGGGGAACAATGAGCAGTTCTTC. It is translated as CASSRQGNNEQFF.

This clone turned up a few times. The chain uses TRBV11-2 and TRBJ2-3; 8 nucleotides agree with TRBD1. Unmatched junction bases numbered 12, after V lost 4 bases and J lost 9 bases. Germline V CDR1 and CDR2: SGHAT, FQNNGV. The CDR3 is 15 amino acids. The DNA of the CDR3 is TGTGCCAGCAGCTCCAGGGGGCCTTTACAACACACGCAGTATTTT. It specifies CASSSRGPLQHTQYF.

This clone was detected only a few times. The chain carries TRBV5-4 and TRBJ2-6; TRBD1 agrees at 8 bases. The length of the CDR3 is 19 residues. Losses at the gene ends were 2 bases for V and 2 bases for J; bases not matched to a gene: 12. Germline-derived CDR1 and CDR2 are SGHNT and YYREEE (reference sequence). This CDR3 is CASSFRGRVNLPGANVLTF. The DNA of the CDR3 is TGTGCCAGCAGCTTCAGGGGGCGGGTTAACCTACCTGGGGCCAACGTCCTGACTTTC.

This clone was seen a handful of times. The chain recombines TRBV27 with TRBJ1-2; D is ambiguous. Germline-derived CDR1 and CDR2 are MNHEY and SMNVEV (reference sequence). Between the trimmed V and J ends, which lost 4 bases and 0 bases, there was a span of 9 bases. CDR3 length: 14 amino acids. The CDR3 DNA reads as TGTGCCAGCAGTTCCCACAGTGCTAACTATGGCTACACCTTC. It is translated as CASSSHSANYGYTF.

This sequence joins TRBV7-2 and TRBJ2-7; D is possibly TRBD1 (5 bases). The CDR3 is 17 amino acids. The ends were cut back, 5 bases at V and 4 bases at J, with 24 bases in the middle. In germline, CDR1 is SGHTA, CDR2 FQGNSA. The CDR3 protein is CASSQNSRSGARYEQYF. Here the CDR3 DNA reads TGTGCCAGCAGCCAAAACAGCCGCAGTGGGGCGCGGTACGAGCAGTACTTC.

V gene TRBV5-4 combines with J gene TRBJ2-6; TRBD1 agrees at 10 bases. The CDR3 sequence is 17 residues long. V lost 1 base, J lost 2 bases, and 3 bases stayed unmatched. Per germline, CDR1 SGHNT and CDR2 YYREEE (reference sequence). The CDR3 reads CASSLLGQGAGANVLTF. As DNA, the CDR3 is TGTGCCAGCAGCTTGTTAGGACAGGGGGCTGGGGCCAACGTCCTGACTTTC.

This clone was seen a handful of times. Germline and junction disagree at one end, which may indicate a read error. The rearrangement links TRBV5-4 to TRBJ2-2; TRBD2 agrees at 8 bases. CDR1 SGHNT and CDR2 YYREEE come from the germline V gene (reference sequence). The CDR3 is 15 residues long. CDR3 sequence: CASSSLAAYTGELFF. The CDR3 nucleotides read TGTGCCAGCAGCTCACTAGCGGCATACACTGGGGAGCTGTTTTTT.

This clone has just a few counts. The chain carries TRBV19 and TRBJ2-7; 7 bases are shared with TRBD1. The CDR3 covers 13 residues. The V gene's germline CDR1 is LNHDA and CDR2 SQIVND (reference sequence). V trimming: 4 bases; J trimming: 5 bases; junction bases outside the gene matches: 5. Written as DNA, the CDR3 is TGTGCCAGTAGTAGACAGGGAGCCCACGAGCAGTACTTC. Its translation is CASSRQGAHEQYF.

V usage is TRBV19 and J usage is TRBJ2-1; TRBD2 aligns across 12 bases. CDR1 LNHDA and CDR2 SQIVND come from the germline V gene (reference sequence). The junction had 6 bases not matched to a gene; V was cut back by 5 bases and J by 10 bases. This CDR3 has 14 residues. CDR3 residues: CASSFSSGRAEQFF. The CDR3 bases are TGTGCCAGTAGTTTTTCTAGCGGGAGGGCCGAGCAGTTCTTC. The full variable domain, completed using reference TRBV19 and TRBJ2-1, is DGGITQSPKYLFRKEGQNVTLSCEQNLNHDAMYWYRQDPGQGLRLIYYSQIVNDFQKGDIAEGYSVSREKKESFPLTVTSAQKNPTAFYLCASSFSSGRAEQFFGPGTRLTVL.

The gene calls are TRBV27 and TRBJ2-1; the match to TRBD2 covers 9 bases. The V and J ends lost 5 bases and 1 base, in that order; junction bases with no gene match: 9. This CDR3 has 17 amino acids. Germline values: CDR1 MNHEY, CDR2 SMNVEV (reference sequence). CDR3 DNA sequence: TGTGCCAGCAGTGCCACTTTAGCGGGAGATTCCTACAATGAGCAGTTCTTC. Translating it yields CASSATLAGDSYNEQFF.

CDR3 nucleotides: TGTGCCAGCAGTTTAACGGATCAGCCCCAGCATTTT. It translates to CASSLTDQPQHF. The chain links TRBV28 to TRBJ1-5; unclear D gene. This CDR3 comprises 12 residues. The germline V and J ends were trimmed by 2 bases and 5 bases, with 4 bases remaining between them. The germline V gene has CDR1 MDHEN and CDR2 SYDVKM.

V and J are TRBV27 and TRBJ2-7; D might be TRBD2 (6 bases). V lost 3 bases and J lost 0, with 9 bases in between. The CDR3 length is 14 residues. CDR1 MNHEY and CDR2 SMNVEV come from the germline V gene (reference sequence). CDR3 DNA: TGTGCCAGCAGTTTTTGGCGGGACTCCTACGAGCAGTACTTC. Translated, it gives CASSFWRDSYEQYF.

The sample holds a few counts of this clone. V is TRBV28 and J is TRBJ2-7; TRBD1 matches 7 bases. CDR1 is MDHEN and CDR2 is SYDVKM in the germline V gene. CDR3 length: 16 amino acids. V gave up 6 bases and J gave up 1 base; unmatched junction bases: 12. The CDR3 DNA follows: TGTGCCAGCAGGACTGCGACCCCGGGACAGTCCTACGAGCAGTACTTC. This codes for CASRTATPGQSYEQYF.

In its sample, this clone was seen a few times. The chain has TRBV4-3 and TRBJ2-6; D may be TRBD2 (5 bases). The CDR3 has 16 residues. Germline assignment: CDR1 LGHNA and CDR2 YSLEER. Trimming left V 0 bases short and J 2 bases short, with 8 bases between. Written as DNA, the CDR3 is TGCGCCAGCAGCCAAGAGACCGGGACTGGGGCCAACGTCCTGACTTTC. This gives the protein CASSQETGTGANVLTF.

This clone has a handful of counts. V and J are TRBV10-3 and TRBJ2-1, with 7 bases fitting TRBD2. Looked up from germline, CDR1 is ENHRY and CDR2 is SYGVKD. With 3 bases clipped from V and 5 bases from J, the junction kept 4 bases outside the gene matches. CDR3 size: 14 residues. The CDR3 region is CAISERLADNEQFF. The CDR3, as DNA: TGTGCCATCAGTGAAAGGCTAGCGGACAATGAGCAGTTCTTC.

CDR3 DNA: TGTGCCAGCAGTTCCCCCCTACAGGGCGACTATGGCTACACCTTC. Protein: CASSSPLQGDYGYTF. V and J are TRBV28 and TRBJ1-2; perhaps TRBD1 as D (6 bases). Germline CDR1 and CDR2: MDHEN and SYDVKM. The ends were cut back, 4 bases at V and 3 bases at J, with 15 bases in the middle. This CDR3 has 15 residues.

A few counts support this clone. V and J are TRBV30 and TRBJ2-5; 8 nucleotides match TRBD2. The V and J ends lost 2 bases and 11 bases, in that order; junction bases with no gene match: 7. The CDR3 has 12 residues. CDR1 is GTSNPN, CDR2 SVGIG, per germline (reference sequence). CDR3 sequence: CAWSLGQREQYF. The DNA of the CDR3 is TGTGCCTGGAGTTTGGGGCAGCGGGAGCAGTACTTC.